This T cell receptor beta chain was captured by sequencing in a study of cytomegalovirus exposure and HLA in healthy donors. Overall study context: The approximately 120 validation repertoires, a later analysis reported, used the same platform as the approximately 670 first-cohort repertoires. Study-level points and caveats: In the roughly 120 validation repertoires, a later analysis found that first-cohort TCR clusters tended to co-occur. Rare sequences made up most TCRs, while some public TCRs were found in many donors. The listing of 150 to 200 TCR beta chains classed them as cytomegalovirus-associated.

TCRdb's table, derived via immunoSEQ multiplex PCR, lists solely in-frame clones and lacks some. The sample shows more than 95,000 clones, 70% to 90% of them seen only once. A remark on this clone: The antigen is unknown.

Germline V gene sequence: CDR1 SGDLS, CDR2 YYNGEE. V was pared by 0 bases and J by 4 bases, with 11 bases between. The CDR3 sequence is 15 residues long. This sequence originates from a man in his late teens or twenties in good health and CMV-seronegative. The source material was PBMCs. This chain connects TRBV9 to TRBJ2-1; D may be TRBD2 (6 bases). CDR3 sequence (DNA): TGTGCCAGCAGCGTAGTGGCGGGGCCATACAATGAGCAGTTCTTC. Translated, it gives CASSVVAGPYNEQFF.